This T cell receptor (beta chain) was obtained from a study of post-analysis software for immune sequencing data. Study information: Recorded disease courses covered relapsing-remitting, secondary progressive and progressive-relapsing multiple sclerosis. Some patients had no subtype annotation.

Regarding this clonotype: Its antigen is unidentified.

J was trimmed by 6 bases and V by 9 bases; bases with no gene match: 11. CDR1 is WSHSY and CDR2 is SAAADI in the germline V gene. This CDR3 is 15 amino acids long. General observations from the study: Roughly 5 TRBV segments were significantly more frequent in patients than in controls. TRBV5-6, TRBV5-1 and TRBV20-1 were among these segments.

Prepared TCR beta cDNA libraries contained unique molecular identifiers. TCRdb passed the PCR reads through MiXCR, listing each CDR3 protein once. Seen here are hundreds of thousands of distinct CDR3 sequences, 25% to 30% observed once, and the top ten hold more than 0.55%. The rearrangement joins TRBV10-2 to TRBJ1-5, with 10 positions matching TRBD1. The clonotype originates from a girl between 5 and 17 years old with multiple sclerosis. What was sequenced was blood. The CDR3 sequence is CASSRDRGAGQPQHF. The CDR3 DNA follows: TGCGCCAGTAGCCGGGACAGGGGCGCGGGTCAGCCCCAGCATTTT.